This T cell receptor beta chain was sequenced during a study of Graves' ophthalmopathy and Graves' hyperthyroidism. The CDR3 length is 18 residues. Looked up from germline, CDR1 is SGHNT and CDR2 is YYREEE (reference sequence). With 3 bases clipped from V and 6 bases from J, the junction kept 17 bases outside the gene matches. Moderate-to-severe activity, with CAS ≥3, NOSPECS ≥4 and duration under 3 months, characterized the donors with ophthalmopathy. CDR3 regions of TCR beta were amplified from RNA transcripts. The library came from an HTBI-primed first-round RT-PCR and a second-round multiplex PCR. In TCRdb, the multiplex PCR reads were re-called with MiXCR into one record per CDR3 protein. The sample consists of 300,000 to 350,000 distinct CDR3 sequences, 15% to 20% of them appearing once.

The source is an adult man with Graves' ophthalmopathy. The chain recombines TRBV5-4 with TRBJ2-7, with 11 nucleotides matching TRBD2. What was sequenced was peripheral blood. DNA of the CDR3: TGTGCCAGCAGCTCGCCCGGGACTAGCGGTCGTCGGGGCTCCGAGCAGTACTTC. This codes for CASSSPGTSGRRGSEQYF.